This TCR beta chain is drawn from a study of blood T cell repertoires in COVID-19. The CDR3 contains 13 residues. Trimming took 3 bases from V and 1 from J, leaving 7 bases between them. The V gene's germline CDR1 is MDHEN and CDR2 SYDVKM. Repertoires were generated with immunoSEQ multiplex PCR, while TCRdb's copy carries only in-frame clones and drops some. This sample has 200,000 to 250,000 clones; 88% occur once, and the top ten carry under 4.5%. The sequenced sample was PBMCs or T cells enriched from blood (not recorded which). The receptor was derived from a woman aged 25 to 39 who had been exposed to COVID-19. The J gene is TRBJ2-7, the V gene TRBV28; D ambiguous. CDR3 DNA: TGTGCCAGCAGTTTTGTCAGATCCTACGAGCAGTACTTC. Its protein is CASSFVRSYEQYF.